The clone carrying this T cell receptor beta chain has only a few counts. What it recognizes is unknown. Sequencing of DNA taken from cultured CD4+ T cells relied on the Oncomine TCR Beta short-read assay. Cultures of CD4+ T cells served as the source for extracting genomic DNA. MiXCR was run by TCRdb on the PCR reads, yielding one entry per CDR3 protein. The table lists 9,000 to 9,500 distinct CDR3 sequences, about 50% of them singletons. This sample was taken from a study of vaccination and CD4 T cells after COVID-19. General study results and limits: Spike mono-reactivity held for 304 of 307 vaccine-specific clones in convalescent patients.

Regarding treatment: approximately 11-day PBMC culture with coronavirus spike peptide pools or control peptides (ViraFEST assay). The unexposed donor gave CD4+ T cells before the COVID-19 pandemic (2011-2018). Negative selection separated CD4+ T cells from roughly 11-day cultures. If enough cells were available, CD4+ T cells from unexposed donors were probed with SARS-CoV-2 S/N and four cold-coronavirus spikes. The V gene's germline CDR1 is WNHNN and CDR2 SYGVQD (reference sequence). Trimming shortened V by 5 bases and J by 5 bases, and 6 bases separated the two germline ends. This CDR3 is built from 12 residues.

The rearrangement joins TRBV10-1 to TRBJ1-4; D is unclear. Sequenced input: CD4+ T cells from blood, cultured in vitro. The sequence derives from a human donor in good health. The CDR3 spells CASSMGNEKLFF. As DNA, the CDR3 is TGCGCCAGCAGTATGGGGAATGAAAAACTGTTTTTT.